In this sample, the clone carrying this TCR beta chain turned up a few times. The target antigen is unknown. The sample comes from a study of CD8 T cells in ankylosing spondylitis. Study-wide results and caveats: A motif in TCR beta, a set of roughly eight highly homologous variants, appeared characteristic of ankylosing spondylitis blood.

Each CDR3 protein gets one entry after TCRdb re-called the 5' RACE reads with MiXCR. The data contain fewer than 750,000 distinct CDR3 sequences, over 15% of them singletons. The TCR sequence derives from a male donor with ankylosing spondylitis. Sequences were obtained from blood, either unsorted or a sorted T cell fraction (not recorded which).

CDR3: CASSAPASGTDTQYF. The DNA of the CDR3 is TGCGCCAGCAGTGCCCCGGCTAGCGGCACAGATACGCAGTATTTT. J is TRBJ2-3 and V is TRBV10-2; tentative D call: TRBD2 (6 bases). This CDR3 has 15 amino acids. In germline, CDR1 is WSHSY, CDR2 SAAADI. The V end was cut by 4 bases, the J end by 1 base, with 12 bases between.